This TCR beta chain derives from a study of T cells in Graves' hyperthyroidism and ophthalmopathy. Using RNA transcripts as the source, TCR beta CDR3 regions were amplified. First-round RT-PCR of the TCR CDR3 relied on the HTBI primer set. TCRdb re-analysed the multiplex PCR reads in MiXCR, keeping a single row per CDR3 protein. The profile shows hundreds of thousands of distinct CDR3 sequences, about 14% of them singletons. The table lists this clonotype with many counts. The CDR3 has 16 residues. The germline V and J ends were trimmed by 5 bases and 5 bases, with 19 bases remaining between them. Germline CDR1 and CDR2: MDHEN and SYDVKM.

The V and J genes are TRBV28 and TRBJ2-1, with a weak D call TRBD1 (6 bases). Sequencing was carried out using blood. The receptor was derived from a woman in her forties or fifties with Graves' ophthalmopathy. The CDR3 nucleotides are TGTGCCAGCAGTCTCCAGGGGTCAAGAGTAAACAATGAGCAGTTCTTC. It yields the protein CASSLQGSRVNNEQFF.